This T cell receptor beta chain came from a study of identical twins. TCRdb used MiXCR to reprocess the 5' RACE reads, holding one entry per CDR3 protein. The sample lists roughly 1.6 million distinct CDR3 sequences, less than 40% occurring once. This clonotype appeared a few times. Its antigen is not known. General study points: The authors drew conclusions from cross-sectional statistical analysis rather than following the same donors.

With 0 bases removed from V and 2 bases from J, the gap between germline ends came to 4 bases. Germline CDR1 is SQVTM and CDR2 is ANQGSEA. This CDR3 spans 12 amino acids. This sequence originates from a newborn girl in good health. The sequenced material came from cord blood. This sequence joins TRBV29-1 and TRBJ1-2; D is undetermined. This chain's CDR3 is CSVEDKNYGYTF. The DNA of the CDR3 is TGCAGCGTTGAAGATAAAAACTATGGCTACACCTTC.